Listed below are T cell receptor beta chains from one sample, sequenced in a study of blood T cell repertoires in COVID-19. Method: immunoSEQ multiplex PCR; TCRdb's copy keeps in-frame clones and lacks some. Among 200,000 to 250,000 clones, about 86% were seen once, and the ten largest hold roughly 2.3%. The source material was peripheral blood. The source of these receptors is a woman in her fifties or sixties with acute or convalescent COVID-19. Both conserved end residues are part of each CDR3. The D gene is left open where the match is weak. Clone size is given for some rows only: seen once, a few or many times, or a class if the clone is expanded.

v_call: TRBV13
d_call: NA
clone_size: NA
j_call: TRBJ1-4
cdr3_nt: TGTGCCAGCAGCTTAGGGGGCAAACGAAATGAAAAACTGTTTTTT
cdr3_aa: CASSLGGKRNEKLFF

v_call: TRBV7-2
d_call: NA
clone_size: NA
j_call: TRBJ1-1
cdr3_nt: TGTGCCAGCAGCTTGACAGGTGAAGGGACTGAAGCTTTCTTT
cdr3_aa: CASSLTGEGTEAFF

v_call: TRBV4-1
d_call: TRBD1
clone_size: NA
j_call: TRBJ1-2
cdr3_nt: TGCGCCAGCAAAAAATTACAGGGGGAAAACTATGGCTACACCTTC
cdr3_aa: CASKKLQGENYGYTF

v_call: TRBV28
d_call: TRBD2
clone_size: NA
j_call: TRBJ2-1
cdr3_nt: TGTGCCAGCAGCACTCCCGGACTAGCGGGTTACAATGAGCAGTTCTTC
cdr3_aa: CASSTPGLAGYNEQFF

v_call: TRBV19
d_call: NA
clone_size: NA
j_call: TRBJ2-5
cdr3_nt: TGTGCCAGTAGTATACTAGACCGGGAGACCCAGTACTTC
cdr3_aa: CASSILDRETQYF

v_call: TRBV6-6
d_call: TRBD1
clone_size: NA
j_call: TRBJ1-5
cdr3_nt: TGTGCCAGCAGTATGGACAGGGGTCAGCCCCAGCATTTT
cdr3_aa: CASSMDRGQPQHF

v_call: TRBV2
d_call: TRBD1
clone_size: once
j_call: TRBJ1-5
cdr3_nt: TGTGCCAGCAGTGACGTAGTTGGACAGGGGGCGGCGGGGCGCAATCAGCCCCAGCATTTT
cdr3_aa: CASSDVVGQGAAGRNQPQHF

v_call: TRBV4-2
d_call: NA
clone_size: NA
j_call: TRBJ2-5
cdr3_nt: TGTGCCAGCAGCCAAGAGGGTGGTGGCGGGTCGTACCAAGAGACCCAGTACTTC
cdr3_aa: CASSQEGGGGSYQETQYF

v_call: TRBV11-2
d_call: NA
clone_size: NA
j_call: TRBJ2-1
cdr3_nt: TGTGCCAGCAGCACCCGGGGTCTTTACAATGAGCAGTTCTTC
cdr3_aa: CASSTRGLYNEQFF

v_call: TRBV19
d_call: NA
clone_size: NA
j_call: TRBJ1-5
cdr3_nt: TGTGCCAGTAGTGGCGGGGGCTGGGGCCAGCCCCAGCATTTT
cdr3_aa: CASSGGGWGQPQHF

v_call: TRBV29-1
d_call: NA
clone_size: NA
j_call: TRBJ1-1
cdr3_nt: TGCAGCGTAGCCAGGGAGGGATACACTGAAGCTTTCTTT
cdr3_aa: CSVAREGYTEAFF

v_call: TRBV9
d_call: NA
clone_size: NA
j_call: TRBJ1-2
cdr3_nt: TGTGCCAGCAGCGTAGGGTCCGTAGAGGGCTACACCTTC
cdr3_aa: CASSVGSVEGYTF

v_call: TRBV19
d_call: NA
clone_size: NA
j_call: TRBJ1-1
cdr3_nt: TGTGCCAGTAGTATGGCAGGGTTCACTGAAGCTTTCTTT
cdr3_aa: CASSMAGFTEAFF

v_call: TRBV6-6
d_call: NA
clone_size: NA
j_call: TRBJ1-2
cdr3_nt: TGTGCCAGCAGAAGAGCACAGGGAGACTATGGCTACACCTTC
cdr3_aa: CASRRAQGDYGYTF

v_call: TRBV6-5
d_call: NA
clone_size: once
j_call: TRBJ2-1
cdr3_nt: TGTGCCAGCGTCAAGACAGGAAAAGACTCTGAGCAGTTCTTC
cdr3_aa: CASVKTGKDSEQFF

v_call: TRBV3-1/TRBV3-2
d_call: NA
clone_size: once
j_call: TRBJ1-5
cdr3_nt: TGTGCCAGCAGCCCAGTCTTTTCCAGCAATCAGCCCCAGCATTTT
cdr3_aa: CASSPVFSSNQPQHF

v_call: TRBV28
d_call: TRBD1
clone_size: NA
j_call: TRBJ2-7
cdr3_nt: TGTGCCAGCACCGTGACAGGGCTCTCCTACGAGCAGTACTTC
cdr3_aa: CASTVTGLSYEQYF

v_call: TRBV5-1
d_call: NA
clone_size: NA
j_call: TRBJ1-6
cdr3_nt: TGCGCCAGCAGCTTGAAGGGAGTCTCACCCCTCCACTTT
cdr3_aa: CASSLKGVSPLHF

v_call: TRBV15
d_call: NA
clone_size: NA
j_call: TRBJ1-3
cdr3_nt: TGTGCCACCAGCAGAGATCAGGACTCTGGAAACACCATATATTTT
cdr3_aa: CATSRDQDSGNTIYF

v_call: TRBV19
d_call: TRBD2
clone_size: NA
j_call: TRBJ2-1
cdr3_nt: TGTGCCAGTAGTGGAAGGGCCGGGGCGCGGGGGGGCCATGGGGATAAAGTGGATGAGCAGTTCTTC
cdr3_aa: CASSGRAGARGGHGDKVDEQFF

v_call: TRBV6-1
d_call: TRBD1
clone_size: NA
j_call: TRBJ2-3
cdr3_nt: TGTGCCAGCAGGGAAAATGGGGACAGACTCACAGATACGCAGTATTTT
cdr3_aa: CASRENGDRLTDTQYF

v_call: TRBV15
d_call: TRBD1
clone_size: NA
j_call: TRBJ1-2
cdr3_nt: TGTGCCACCAGCAGAGTGGGACAGGGGATCTATGGCTACACCTTC
cdr3_aa: CATSRVGQGIYGYTF

v_call: TRBV9
d_call: TRBD2
clone_size: NA
j_call: TRBJ2-5
cdr3_nt: TGTGCCAGCAGCGTAGGGAGCGGGGGGTCCTCCGAGACCCAGTACTTC
cdr3_aa: CASSVGSGGSSETQYF

v_call: TRBV18
d_call: TRBD2
clone_size: NA
j_call: TRBJ2-3
cdr3_nt: TGTGCCAGCTCACCCGGACTAGCCCCCACAGATACGCAGTATTTT
cdr3_aa: CASSPGLAPTDTQYF

v_call: TRBV7-2
d_call: NA
clone_size: NA
j_call: TRBJ1-2
cdr3_nt: TGTGCCAGCAGCTTAGAGGGAGGGGGCTATGGCTACACCTTC
cdr3_aa: CASSLEGGGYGYTF

v_call: TRBV27
d_call: NA
clone_size: NA
j_call: TRBJ1-1
cdr3_nt: TGTGCCAGCAGGGAAACAGAGAACACTGAAGCTTTCTTT
cdr3_aa: CASRETENTEAFF

v_call: TRBV7-9
d_call: TRBD1
clone_size: few
j_call: TRBJ1-2
cdr3_nt: TGTGCCAGCAGCTTATCCCTACAGGGGAATAACTATGGCTACACCTTC
cdr3_aa: CASSLSLQGNNYGYTF

v_call: TRBV19
d_call: TRBD1
clone_size: NA
j_call: TRBJ1-2
cdr3_nt: TGTGCCAGTAGTCCGGACAGGGGGCCAGGTAATGGCTACACCTTC
cdr3_aa: CASSPDRGPGNGYTF

v_call: TRBV5-6
d_call: TRBD1
clone_size: NA
j_call: TRBJ2-2
cdr3_nt: TGTGCCAGCAGCTTGGGCCAGGGGGTTGAGAACACCGGGGAGCTGTTTTTT
cdr3_aa: CASSLGQGVENTGELFF

v_call: TRBV4-1
d_call: NA
clone_size: once
j_call: TRBJ1-6
cdr3_nt: TGCGCCAGCAGCCAAGCAGTTCAAAATTCACCCCTCCACTTT
cdr3_aa: CASSQAVQNSPLHF

v_call: TRBV6-1
d_call: NA
clone_size: once
j_call: TRBJ1-2
cdr3_nt: TGTGCCAGCAGTGATACAACCGGGACTTACTATGGCTACACCTTC
cdr3_aa: CASSDTTGTYYGYTF

v_call: TRBV27
d_call: NA
clone_size: once
j_call: TRBJ2-3
cdr3_nt: TGTGCCAGCCTTCCCGTTATATCTAGCACAGATACGCAGTATTTT
cdr3_aa: CASLPVISSTDTQYF

v_call: TRBV5-6
d_call: NA
clone_size: NA
j_call: TRBJ1-3
cdr3_nt: TGTGCCAGCAGCTTGCCACCCTCACCGGCTGGAAACACCATATATTTT
cdr3_aa: CASSLPPSPAGNTIYF